What follows are 10 T cell receptor beta chains derived from one specimen sequenced in a study of regulatory T cells in long-lasting Graves disease. Regarding time point: persistent/refractory GD, antithyroid drugs over 5 years with positive TRAb. From RNA extracted from PBMCs, the TCR library was made. Construction of TCR beta libraries relied on iRepertoire HTBI primers and on Arm-PCR targeting CDR3 regions. TCRdb ran MiXCR on the multiplex PCR reads and lists one entry per CDR3 protein. In the table there are about 470,000 distinct CDR3 sequences, about a fifth of which are singletons. This specimen consisted of peripheral blood mononuclear cells (PBMCs), obtained when the disease was refractory, from a patient treated with antithyroid drugs. The receptor set was obtained from a female donor with Graves disease.

At least ten counts were recorded for this clonotype. This chain joins TRBV28 and TRBJ1-6, with D perhaps matching TRBD1 (6 bases). CDR1 MDHEN and CDR2 SYDVKM come from the germline V gene. V lost 10 bases to trimming and J lost 0 bases, with 19 bases between them. The CDR3 contains 17 residues. The DNA of the CDR3 is TGTGCCACCGATGTGGGACATTGGAGCTCCTATAATTCACCCCTCCACTTT. Its protein product is CATDVGHWSSYNSPLHF.

This clonotype was seen at least ten times. The chain links TRBV28 to TRBJ2-7; tentatively, D is TRBD2 (5 bases). This CDR3 comprises 14 residues. Per germline, CDR1 MDHEN and CDR2 SYDVKM. Trimming cost V 2 bases and J 0 bases, with 8 bases left between them. For the CDR3, the DNA is TGTGCCAGCAGTTTACCAGACTACTCCTACGAGCAGTACTTC. It codes for CASSLPDYSYEQYF.

This clonotype has ten or more counts. This chain uses TRBV5-1 with TRBJ2-4; D gene uncertain. V lost 0 bases and J 4 bases, leaving 8 bases between the germline ends. CDR1 is SGHRS and CDR2 is YFSETQ in the germline V gene. The CDR3 is made up of 14 amino acids. CDR3 region: CASSLEGIKNIQYF. CDR3 sequence (DNA): TGCGCCAGCAGCTTGGAGGGCATAAAAAACATTCAGTACTTC.

This chain connects TRBV15 to TRBJ1-5, with D unclear. Germline CDR1 is LNHNV and CDR2 is YYDKDF (reference sequence). This CDR3 spans 14 amino acids. Trimming pared 5 bases from V and 0 bases from J, leaving 8 bases between. The CDR3 DNA reads TGTGCCACCAGCGTGGGCAGTAGCAATCAGCCCCAGCATTTT. Translating gives CATSVGSSNQPQHF.

Ten or more counts support this clonotype. V and J are TRBV28 and TRBJ2-2; TRBD1 aligns across 10 bases. V lost 6 bases and J lost 5; bases outside the gene matches: 9. Germline CDR1 and CDR2: MDHEN and SYDVKM. This CDR3 contains 16 residues. CDR3 nucleotide sequence: TGTGCCAGCAGCCCTGCAGGGACAGGGGTGACCGGGGAGCTGTTTTTT. This sequence encodes CASSPAGTGVTGELFF.

As for this clonotype: Possible read error: a much larger clone is one base away. V usage is TRBV5-1 and J usage is TRBJ2-7, with D tentatively TRBD2 (6 bases). The CDR3 loop spans 15 amino acids. Germline values: CDR1 SGHRS, CDR2 YFSETQ. The CDR3 DNA reads TGCGCCAGCAGGTTAGTGGCGGAGGGGCTCTACGAGCGGTACTTC. It encodes CASRLVAEGLYERYF.

This clonotype appeared once. The rearrangement links TRBV12-3 or TRBV12-4 to TRBJ2-5; TRBD2 matches at 8 bases. The CDR3 covers 16 residues. V was clipped by 6 bases and J by 1 base; unmatched bases: 10. The CDR3 DNA reads as TGTGCCAGCAGCTCCCACGGGGGGGTCATCCAAGAGACCCAGTACTTC. Its protein product is CASSSHGGVIQETQYF.

Notes on this clonotype: A much larger clone lies one base from this, so it may be a read error. The chain links TRBV24-1 to TRBJ2-5; D is perhaps TRBD1 or TRBD2 (5 bases each). Germline V lookup: CDR1 KGHDR, CDR2 SFDVKD. CDR3 length equals 17 residues. Trimming removed 4 bases from V and 9 bases from J, with 26 bases in between. CDR3 protein: CATSDPSVGPPHESQYF. DNA for the CDR3: TGTGCCACCAGTGACCCGTCGGTGGGACCTCCCCACGAGTCCCAGTACTTC.

This clonotype appeared a few times. The chain recombines TRBV6-1 with TRBJ2-7; tentatively, D is TRBD2 (5 bases). The CDR3 consists of 14 residues. CDR1 is MNHNS and CDR2 is SASEGT in the germline V gene. The V gene lost 7 bases and the J gene lost 3 bases, with 16 bases spanning the gap. The DNA for the CDR3 is TGTGCCAGCAAGTTGTTGGAGGCTCTCTACGAGCAGTACTTC. It translates to CASKLLEALYEQYF.

The genes are TRBV20-1 and TRBJ2-7, with D possibly TRBD1 on 6 matching bases. Per the germline V gene, CDR1 is DFQATT and CDR2 is SNEGSKA (reference sequence). V lost 0 bases, J lost 5 bases, and 14 bases lay in between. The CDR3 runs 14 residues. For the CDR3, the DNA is TGCAGTGCTAGAGATCTGGGCAGGGGTGACGAGCAGTACTTC. Amino acid sequence: CSARDLGRGDEQYF.